A selection of T cell receptor beta chains follows, all from one sample in a study of OX40 agonist ivuxolimab in advanced cancers. Sequencing was performed with immunoSEQ multiplex PCR; in TCRdb, only in-frame clones are kept and a portion is missing. The sample has about 48,000 clones; about 91% are singletons. Sequenced here: CD4+ or CD8+ T cells sorted from blood, sampled in a trial of the OX40 agonist ivuxolimab. The origin of the receptors is an adult with an advanced solid tumor such as melanoma, head and neck, liver or kidney cancer. Both conserved end residues are part of each CDR3. D genes are given only for firm matches. The size entry is marked missing in some rows and otherwise reads once, few, many or a size class.

d_call	v_call	j_call	clone_size	cdr3_aa	cdr3_nt
NA	TRBV10-2	TRBJ1-2	few	CASSEYRNYGYTF	TGCGCCAGCAGTGAGTACAGGAACTATGGCTACACCTTC
TRBD1	TRBV2	TRBJ2-2	NA	CASGVGTGDSTGELFF	TGTGCCAGCGGAGTAGGGACAGGGGATAGCACCGGGGAGCTGTTTTTT
NA	TRBV27	TRBJ2-7	NA	CASQDSRNEQYF	TGTGCCTCCCAGGACAGTAGGAACGAGCAGTACTTC
NA	TRBV29-1	TRBJ2-1	NA	CSVEDVGRLGGSYNEQFF	TGCAGCGTTGAAGATGTGGGCAGACTGGGGGGCTCCTACAATGAGCAGTTCTTC
TRBD2	TRBV28	TRBJ2-3	once	CASSLSRGDTTDTQYF	TGTGCCAGCAGTTTATCGCGGGGGGACACAACAGATACGCAGTATTTT
TRBD2	TRBV27	TRBJ2-2	NA	CASSLGRWWLAGAKTGELFF	TGTGCCAGCAGTTTGGGGAGGTGGTGGCTAGCGGGAGCTAAAACCGGGGAGCTGTTTTTT
NA	TRBV7-9	TRBJ2-4	NA	CASSFSQGIKNIQYF	TGTGCCAGCAGCTTCTCACAGGGCATTAAAAACATTCAGTACTTC
NA	TRBV6-5	TRBJ2-5	NA	CASSYAGQETQYF	TGTGCCAGCAGTTACGCCGGCCAAGAGACCCAGTACTTC
NA	TRBV25-1	TRBJ2-1	NA	CASSPAGPYNEQFF	TGTGCCAGCAGTCCTGCCGGGCCGTACAATGAGCAGTTCTTC
NA	TRBV2	TRBJ1-4	NA	CASSVSVSYNEKLFF	TGTGCCAGCAGTGTTTCAGTTTCTTATAATGAAAAACTGTTTTTT
NA	TRBV7-6	TRBJ2-1	NA	CASSLNAPHEQFF	TGTGCCAGCAGCTTAAACGCCCCCCATGAGCAGTTCTTC
TRBD2	TRBV30	TRBJ2-3	NA	CAWSSGSSTDTQYF	TGTGCCTGGAGTAGCGGGAGTAGCACAGATACGCAGTATTTT
NA	TRBV9	TRBJ2-4	NA	CASSLSALAKNIQYF	TGTGCCAGCAGCCTCAGTGCTCTAGCCAAAAACATTCAGTACTTC
TRBD2	TRBV4-1	TRBJ2-5	NA	CASSQGPPQGRGGQETQYF	TGCGCCAGCAGCCAAGGGCCCCCGCAGGGGCGGGGGGGACAAGAGACCCAGTACTTC
TRBD2	TRBV28	TRBJ2-7	NA	CASSLKVLGLAGLTYEQYF	TGTGCCAGCAGTTTAAAGGTTTTGGGACTAGCGGGACTGACCTACGAGCAGTACTTC
TRBD1	TRBV29-1	TRBJ2-7	NA	CSATPGQGYEQYF	TGCAGCGCTACCCCGGGACAGGGGTACGAGCAGTACTTC
NA	TRBV5-1	TRBJ1-1	NA	CASSLFLRGAEGAEAFF	TGCGCCAGCAGCTTGTTTCTCCGCGGCGCAGAGGGAGCAGAGGCTTTCTTT
NA	TRBV7-6	TRBJ2-7	NA	CASSLGRGYEQYF	TGTGCCAGCAGCTTGGGTCGGGGGTACGAGCAGTACTTC
TRBD1	TRBV5-4	TRBJ2-7	NA	CASSFQGQLYEQYF	TGTGCCAGCAGCTTCCAGGGACAGTTGTACGAGCAGTACTTC
NA	TRBV4-1	TRBJ2-2	NA	CASSGKNTGELFF	TGCGCCAGCAGCGGCAAAAACACCGGGGAGCTGTTTTTT
TRBD1	TRBV4-3	TRBJ1-1	NA	CASSQDLVTGGTEAFF	TGCGCCAGCAGCCAAGATCTAGTTACAGGGGGTACTGAAGCTTTCTTT
NA	TRBV27	TRBJ1-1	NA	CASRERSTEAFF	TGTGCCAGCAGGGAAAGAAGCACTGAAGCTTTCTTT
NA	TRBV6-5	TRBJ2-1	NA	CASSPNSYNEQFF	TGTGCCAGCAGTCCGAACTCCTACAATGAGCAGTTCTTC
NA	TRBV5-1	TRBJ1-1	NA	CASSLSSTEAFF	TGCGCCAGCAGCTTGAGCAGTACTGAAGCTTTCTTT
TRBD2	TRBV27	TRBJ2-1	once	CASTRSSGEKYNEQFF	TGTGCCAGCACCAGGAGTAGCGGGGAAAAGTACAATGAGCAGTTCTTC
TRBD1	TRBV6-1	TRBJ1-4	NA	CASSEFGQGAQKLFF	TGTGCCAGCAGTGAATTCGGGCAGGGGGCCCAAAAACTGTTTTTT
NA	TRBV6-1	TRBJ1-4	NA	CASTGVGEKLFF	TGTGCCAGCACGGGGGTTGGGGAAAAACTGTTTTTT
NA	TRBV18	TRBJ1-1	NA	CASSPLASGVNTEAFF	TGTGCCAGCTCACCACTCGCTTCGGGGGTTAACACTGAAGCTTTCTTT
NA	TRBV19	TRBJ2-7	NA	CASSIGEGYEQYF	TGTGCCAGTAGTATAGGAGAGGGATACGAGCAGTACTTC
TRBD1	TRBV23-1	TRBJ1-4	once	CARQGGEKLFF	TGCGCCCGACAGGGCGGCGAAAAACTGTTTTTT
TRBD1	TRBV7-9	TRBJ1-5	NA	CASSLSAGGVNQPQHF	TGTGCCAGCAGCTTATCGGCAGGGGGCGTCAATCAGCCCCAGCATTTT
NA	TRBV7-9	TRBJ1-3	once	CASATALTIYF	TGTGCCAGCGCCACGGCTCTCACCATATATTTT
TRBD1	TRBV28	TRBJ2-7	NA	CASSYGTASYEQYF	TGTGCCAGCAGCTACGGGACAGCCTCCTACGAGCAGTACTTC
NA	TRBV27	TRBJ2-7	NA	CASSLGEEQYF	TGTGCCAGCAGTTTGGGGGAAGAGCAGTACTTC
NA	TRBV7-9	TRBJ1-5	NA	CASSPTISNQPQHF	TGTGCCAGCAGCCCTACTATCAGCAATCAGCCCCAGCATTTT
NA	TRBV10-3	TRBJ2-1	NA	CAISDPQRRDNEQFF	TGTGCCATCAGTGATCCCCAGCGGAGGGACAATGAGCAGTTCTTC
NA	TRBV7-6	TRBJ2-7	NA	CASSLYGGPNEQYF	TGTGCCAGCAGCTTATACGGCGGGCCCAACGAGCAGTACTTC
NA	TRBV9	TRBJ1-4	NA	CASSGQAATNEKLFF	TGTGCCAGCAGCGGACAGGCCGCAACTAATGAAAAACTGTTTTTT
TRBD1	TRBV6-6	TRBJ2-1	NA	CAAQGTDNEQFF	TGTGCCGCACAGGGGACGGACAATGAGCAGTTCTTC
NA	TRBV15	TRBJ2-7	NA	CATSRDHGSPYEQYF	TGTGCCACCAGCAGAGATCACGGAAGTCCCTACGAGCAGTACTTC
TRBD2	TRBV9	TRBJ2-7	NA	CASSGGTSSLYF	TGTGCCAGCAGCGGTGGGACTAGCTCCCTGTACTTC